These 21 T cell receptor beta chains were sequenced from one sample in a study of cytomegalovirus exposure and HLA in healthy donors (dated by TCRdb to about 2017). Preparation of the library involved the immunoSEQ multiplex PCR assay. The multiplex PCR relied on a mix of 60 forward primers for TCR Vbeta segments and 13 reverse primers for TCR Jbeta segments. Drawn from immuneACCESS, this table holds only the in-frame rearrangements with V and J called that TCRdb kept. Clones are partly lost; checked studies trace under half to an unresolved V gene and leave the rest unexplained. The sample table contains approximately 110,000 clones; only one count was recorded for 65% to 75% of them. Of the sample, 11% is held by the ten largest clones. Sequences were obtained from PBMCs. Source of these receptors: a middle-aged man in good health and CMV-seropositive.

A note on this clone: At one end the junction does not follow the germline gene, possibly because of a read error. This chain joins TRBV7-7 and TRBJ2-3; 12 nucleotides align to TRBD2. This CDR3 has 16 amino acids. Germline CDR1 SSHAT, CDR2 FNYEAQ (reference sequence). CDR3 protein: CASSLGLAGSTDTQYF. The CDR3 nucleotides are TGTGCTAGCAGCTTAGGACTAGCGGGATCCACAGATACGCAGTATTTT.

CDR3 coding DNA: TGTGCCAGCAGCGTAGAAGGGGACACTGAAGCTTTCTTT. This translates into CASSVEGDTEAFF. The chain has TRBV9 and TRBJ1-1; the D gene is possibly TRBD1 (5 bases). V lost 0 bases to trimming and J lost 3 bases, with 6 bases between them. CDR1 is SGDLS, CDR2 YYNGEE, per germline. This CDR3 is 13 amino acids long.

This clone turned up a few times. The J gene is TRBJ2-7, the V gene TRBV2, with D uncertain. Germline V gives CDR1 SNHLY, CDR2 FYNNEI. The CDR3 has 11 amino acids. Trimming removed 6 bases from V and 4 bases from J, with 7 bases in between. CDR3 in amino acids: CASSVSYEQYF. As DNA, the CDR3 is TGTGCCAGCAGCGTGAGTTACGAGCAGTACTTC.

This clone was seen many times. The CDR3 sequence: CASSWTSGRYNEQFF. Here the CDR3 DNA reads TGTGCCAGCAGCTGGACTAGCGGGAGGTACAATGAGCAGTTCTTC. V is TRBV7-3 and J is TRBJ2-1; 14 bases agree with TRBD2. The CDR3 sequence is 15 residues long. Germline assignment: CDR1 SGHTA and CDR2 FQGTGA. Losses at the gene ends were 4 bases for V and 4 bases for J; bases not matched to a gene: 0.

V gene TRBV11-2 combines with J gene TRBJ2-5, with TRBD2 identical over 15 bases. The length of the CDR3 is 18 residues. Germline V gives CDR1 SGHAT, CDR2 FQNNGV. V was pared by 4 bases and J by 5 bases, with 11 bases of the junction left unmatched. CDR3 nucleotides: TGTGCCAGCAGCTCCCCATACGGACTAGCGGGAGGGGTGGAGACCCAGTACTTC. Translated, it gives CASSSPYGLAGGVETQYF. Filled out from reference TRBV11-2 and TRBJ2-5, the complete variable domain reads EAGVAQSPRYKIIEKRQSVAFWCNPISGHATLYWYQQILGQGPKLLIQFQNNGVVDDSQLPKDRFSAERLKGVDSTLKIQPAKLEDSAVYLCASSSPYGLAGGVETQYFGPGTRLLVL.

This sequence joins TRBV27 and TRBJ2-1; TRBD1 matches 8 bases. Germline CDR1 reads MNHEY; CDR2 reads SMNVEV (reference sequence). The CDR3 length is 16 residues. With 5 bases clipped from V and 1 base from J, the junction kept 7 bases outside the gene matches. CDR3 nucleotide sequence: TGTGCCAGCAGTGGAAGGCAGGGGGCATCCTACAATGAGCAGTTCTTC. This codes for CASSGRQGASYNEQFF.

This clone was recorded a few times. The rearrangement uses TRBV7-2 and TRBJ2-7; maybe TRBD2 (5 bases). V was trimmed by 5 bases and J by 2 bases, leaving 28 bases between them. Per the germline V gene, CDR1 is SGHTA and CDR2 is FQGNSA. The CDR3 runs 19 residues. CDR3 nucleotides: TGTGCCAGCAGCCCTTCCCTTAGCGAGCACGAAGATTTTCCCTACGAGCAGTACTTC. Amino acid sequence: CASSPSLSEHEDFPYEQYF.

This rearrangement joins TRBV6-1 to TRBJ1-2; D remains unclear. The V gene lost 8 bases and the J gene lost 8 bases, with 18 bases spanning the gap. This CDR3 has 13 amino acids. In germline, CDR1 is MNHNS, CDR2 SASEGT. The CDR3 region is CASSTRPTGGYTF. As DNA, the CDR3 is TGTGCCAGCTCTACCCGACCCACGGGGGGCTACACCTTC.

J is TRBJ2-3 and V is TRBV7-9, with TRBD1 as a possible D gene (6 bases). From germline, CDR1 is SEHNR and CDR2 FQNEAQ (reference sequence). V lost 2 bases, J lost 3 bases, and 6 bases lay in between. CDR3 length equals 13 residues. The chain's CDR3 is CASSLQGTDTQYF. In nucleotides, the CDR3 is TGTGCCAGCAGCTTACAGGGGACAGATACGCAGTATTTT.

This sequence joins TRBV5-1 and TRBJ2-7; D remains unclear. This CDR3 has 15 residues. Trimming removed 1 base at V and 2 bases at J, with 13 bases between. Germline V gene sequence: CDR1 SGHRS, CDR2 YFSETQ. This CDR3 is CASSLLAASTYEQYV. The CDR3 DNA is TGCGCCAGCAGCTTGTTAGCTGCCTCCACCTACGAGCAGTACGTC.

This clone appeared once. The CDR3 DNA is TGTGCCAGCAGCACCGGGACTAGCGGGAGTTTCGTTTGGACCGGGGAGCTGTTTTTT. Protein product: CASSTGTSGSFVWTGELFF. The chain couples TRBV9 to TRBJ2-2, with 14 bases identical to TRBD2. Trimming removed 4 bases from V and 5 bases from J; junction bases left unmatched: 13. There are 19 residues in the CDR3. Germline assignment: CDR1 SGDLS and CDR2 YYNGEE.

The gene calls are TRBV28 and TRBJ1-5; perhaps TRBD1 as D (6 bases). The CDR3 totals 13 residues. The V end lost 6 bases, the J end lost 6 bases, and 12 bases lay between the germline ends. The germline V gene encodes CDR1 MDHEN and CDR2 SYDVKM. CDR3 DNA sequence: TGTGCCAGCAGAAAGGACAGCTTTCAGCCCCAGCATTTT. It yields the protein CASRKDSFQPQHF.

The chain carries TRBV5-4 and TRBJ2-7; 14 bases agree with TRBD2. V lost 4 bases, J lost 6 bases, and 6 bases stayed unmatched. Per the germline V gene, CDR1 is SGHNT and CDR2 is YYREEE (reference sequence). This CDR3 is 15 amino acids long. The CDR3 here is CASSTGTSGSSEQYF. Here the CDR3 DNA reads TGTGCCAGCAGCACCGGGACTAGCGGGAGTTCCGAGCAGTACTTC. The full variable domain, with the rest looked up from reference TRBV5-4 and TRBJ2-7, is ETGVTQSPTHLIKTRGQQVTLRCSSQSGHNTVSWYQQALGQGPQFIFQYYREEENGRGNFPPRFSGLQFPNYSSELNVNALELDDSALYLCASSTGTSGSSEQYFGPGTRLTVT.

The chain employs TRBV5-1 and TRBJ2-1, with D tentatively TRBD2 (5 bases). Germline lookup yields CDR1 SGHRS and CDR2 YFSETQ. Trimming left V 4 bases short and J 0 bases short, with 14 bases between. This CDR3 has 16 residues. The CDR3 DNA reads TGCGCCAGCAGCCCTCTTCCTGGGAGCTCCTACAATGAGCAGTTCTTC. It yields the protein CASSPLPGSSYNEQFF.

The chain links TRBV5-4 to TRBJ2-7; 7 bases map to TRBD1. Germline V CDR1 and CDR2: SGHNT, YYREEE (reference sequence). This CDR3 comprises 13 residues. The trim removed 5 bases at V and 5 bases at J, leaving 7 bases unmatched. CDR3 DNA: TGTGCCAGCAGTTCACAGGGGAAGGACGAGCAGTACTTC. It specifies CASSSQGKDEQYF. Looking up the rest from reference TRBV5-4 and TRBJ2-7 gives the full variable domain: ETGVTQSPTHLIKTRGQQVTLRCSSQSGHNTVSWYQQALGQGPQFIFQYYREEENGRGNFPPRFSGLQFPNYSSELNVNALELDDSALYLCASSSQGKDEQYFGPGTRLTVT.

V and J are TRBV4-3 and TRBJ2-3, with TRBD2 matching over 10 bases. Germline loops: CDR1 LGHNA, CDR2 YSLEER. V trimming: 0 bases; J trimming: 2 bases; junction bases outside the gene matches: 8. The CDR3 is 18 residues long. Written as DNA, the CDR3 is TGCGCCAGCAGCCAAGATCTTAGGACTAGCGGACTCACAGATACGCAGTATTTT. This sequence encodes CASSQDLRTSGLTDTQYF.

The V call is TRBV7-8, the J call TRBJ1-3; no firm D call. The CDR3 length is 15 residues. Deletions cut 5 bases from V and 0 bases from J, with 11 bases between. Germline V lookup: CDR1 SGHVS, CDR2 FQNEAQ. CDR3 in DNA: TGTGCCAGCAGCACCCGACATGCCTCTGGAAACACCATATATTTT. Its translation: CASSTRHASGNTIYF.

This clone was picked up one time. The genes are TRBV7-2 and TRBJ2-7; D possibly corresponds to TRBD1 (6 bases). Trimming left V 3 bases short and J 5 bases short, with 14 bases between. This CDR3 region has 14 residues. Germline V lookup: CDR1 SGHTA, CDR2 FQGNSA. As DNA, the CDR3 is TGTGCCAGCAGCTTTCTTCAGGGGAACCACGAGCAGTACTTC. Protein product: CASSFLQGNHEQYF.

J is TRBJ2-5 and V is TRBV6-5; tentative D call: TRBD1 (6 bases). V dropped 2 bases and J dropped 5 bases, with 15 bases sitting between them. Germline V gene lookup returns CDR1 MNHEY and CDR2 SVGAGI. The CDR3 runs 15 residues. The CDR3 region is CASSYRQGPTETQYF. DNA for the CDR3: TGTGCCAGCAGTTACCGGCAGGGGCCTACGGAGACCCAGTACTTC.

Concerning this clone itself: A read error may produce the germline difference seen at one junction end. This chain joins TRBV7-9 and TRBJ1-4, with 7 nucleotides matching TRBD1. This CDR3 has 17 residues. CDR1 is SEHNR and CDR2 is FQNEAQ in the germline V gene (reference sequence). CDR3 nucleotides: TGTGCCAGCAGCTTAGAGTTGAGGGGGCCAACTAATGAAAAATTGTTTTTT. Protein sequence: CASSLELRGPTNEKLFF.

The chain links TRBV6-5 to TRBJ1-1, with D possibly TRBD1 on 6 matching bases. CDR1 is MNHEY, CDR2 SVGAGI, per germline. The germline V and J ends were trimmed by 4 bases and 0 bases, with 15 bases remaining between them. There are 16 residues in the CDR3. The CDR3 reads CASSLTSTGLNTEAFF. The CDR3 DNA is TGTGCCAGCAGTTTAACCTCTACAGGGCTGAACACTGAAGCTTTCTTT.